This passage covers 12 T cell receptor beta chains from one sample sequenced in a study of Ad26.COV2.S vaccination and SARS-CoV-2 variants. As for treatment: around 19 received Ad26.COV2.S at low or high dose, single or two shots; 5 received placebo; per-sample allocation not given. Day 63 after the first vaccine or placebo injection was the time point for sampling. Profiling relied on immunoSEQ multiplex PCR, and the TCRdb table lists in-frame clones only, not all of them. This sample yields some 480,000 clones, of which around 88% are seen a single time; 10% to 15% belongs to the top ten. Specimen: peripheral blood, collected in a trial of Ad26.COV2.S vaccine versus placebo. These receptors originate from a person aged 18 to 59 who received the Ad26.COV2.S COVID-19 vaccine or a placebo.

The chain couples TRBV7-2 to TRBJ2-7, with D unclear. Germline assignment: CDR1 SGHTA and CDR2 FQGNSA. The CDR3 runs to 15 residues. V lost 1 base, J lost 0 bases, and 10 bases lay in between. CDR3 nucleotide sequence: TGTGCCAGCAGCTTAGGTGTCGGCTTCTCCTACGAGCAGTACTTC. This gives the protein CASSLGVGFSYEQYF.

The CDR3 nucleotides read TGTGCCAGCAGCTTAGACAGGGGTTTGGGCACTGAAGCTTTCTTT. This translates into CASSLDRGLGTEAFF. The V gene is TRBV7-2, the J gene TRBJ1-1, with 7 positions matching TRBD1. Trimming removed 1 base from V and 4 bases from J; junction bases left unmatched: 6. CDR3 length equals 15 residues. The germline V gene has CDR1 SGHTA and CDR2 FQGNSA.

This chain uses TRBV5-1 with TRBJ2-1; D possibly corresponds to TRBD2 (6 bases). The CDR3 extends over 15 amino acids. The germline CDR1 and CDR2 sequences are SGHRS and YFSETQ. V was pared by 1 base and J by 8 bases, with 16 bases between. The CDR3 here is CASSLQTLATDEQFF. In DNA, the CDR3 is TGCGCCAGCAGCTTGCAGACCCTAGCGACCGATGAGCAGTTCTTC.

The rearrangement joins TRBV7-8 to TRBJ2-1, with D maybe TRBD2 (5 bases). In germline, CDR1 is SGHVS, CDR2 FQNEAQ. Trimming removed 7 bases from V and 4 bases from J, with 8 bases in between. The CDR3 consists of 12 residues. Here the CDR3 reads CASTPGYNEQFF. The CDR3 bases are TGTGCCAGCACCCCGGGGTACAATGAGCAGTTCTTC.

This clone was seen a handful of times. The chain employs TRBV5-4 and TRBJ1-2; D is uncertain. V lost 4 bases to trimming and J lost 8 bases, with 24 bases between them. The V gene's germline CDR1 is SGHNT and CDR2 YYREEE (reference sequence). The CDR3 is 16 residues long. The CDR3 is CASSHERRMLPKGYTF. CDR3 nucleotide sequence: TGTGCCAGCAGCCATGAACGACGGATGCTCCCCAAGGGCTACACCTTC.

The CDR3 DNA is TGTGCCAGCAGTCTGCCCCCTACAGGGGGCGCGAAGGAGACCCAGTACTTC. This codes for CASSLPPTGGAKETQYF. The chain employs TRBV28 and TRBJ2-5, with 9 bases aligning to TRBD1. V lost 5 bases to trimming and J lost 5 bases; unmatched junction nucleotides: 15. This CDR3 comprises 17 residues. CDR1 MDHEN and CDR2 SYDVKM come from the germline V gene.

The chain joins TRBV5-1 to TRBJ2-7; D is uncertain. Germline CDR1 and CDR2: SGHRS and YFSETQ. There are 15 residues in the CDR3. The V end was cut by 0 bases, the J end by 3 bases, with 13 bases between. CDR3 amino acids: CASSLAGSGIYEQYF. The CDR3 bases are TGCGCCAGCAGCTTGGCCGGGTCCGGAATCTACGAGCAGTACTTC. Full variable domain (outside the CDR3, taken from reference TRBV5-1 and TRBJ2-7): KAGVTQTPRYLIKTRGQQVTLSCSPISGHRSVSWYQQTPGQGLQFLFEYFSETQRNKGNFPGRFSGRQFSNSRSEMNVSTLELGDSALYLCASSLAGSGIYEQYFGPGTRLTVT.

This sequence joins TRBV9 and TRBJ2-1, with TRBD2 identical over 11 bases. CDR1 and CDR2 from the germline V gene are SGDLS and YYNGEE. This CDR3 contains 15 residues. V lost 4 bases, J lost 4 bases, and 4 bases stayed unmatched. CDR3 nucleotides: TGTGCCAGCAGCATACTAGCGGGAGCATACAATGAGCAGTTCTTC. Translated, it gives CASSILAGAYNEQFF.

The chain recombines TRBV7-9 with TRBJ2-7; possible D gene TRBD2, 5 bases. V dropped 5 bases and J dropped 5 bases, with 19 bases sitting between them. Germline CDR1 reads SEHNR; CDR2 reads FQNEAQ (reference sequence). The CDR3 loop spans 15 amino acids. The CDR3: CASSQPKREIHEQYF. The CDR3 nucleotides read TGTGCCAGCAGCCAGCCAAAACGGGAAATCCACGAGCAGTACTTC.

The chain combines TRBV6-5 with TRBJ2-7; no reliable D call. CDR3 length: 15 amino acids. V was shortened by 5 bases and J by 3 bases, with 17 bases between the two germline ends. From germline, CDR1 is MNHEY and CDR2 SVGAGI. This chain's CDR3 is CASSHNPYSDYEQYF. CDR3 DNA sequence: TGTGCCAGCAGTCATAATCCATACTCCGACTACGAGCAGTACTTC.

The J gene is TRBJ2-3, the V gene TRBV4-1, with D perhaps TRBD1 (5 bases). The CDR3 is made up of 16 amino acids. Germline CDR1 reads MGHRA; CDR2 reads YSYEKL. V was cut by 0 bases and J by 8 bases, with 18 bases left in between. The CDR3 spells CASSQDSFLDTGTQYF. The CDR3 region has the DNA TGCGCCAGCAGCCAAGACAGCTTCTTGGACACCGGTACGCAGTATTTT.

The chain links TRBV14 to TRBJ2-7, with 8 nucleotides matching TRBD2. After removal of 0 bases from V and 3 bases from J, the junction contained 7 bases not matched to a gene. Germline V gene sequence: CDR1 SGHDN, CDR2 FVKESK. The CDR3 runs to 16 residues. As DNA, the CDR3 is TGTGCCAGCAGCCAAGATTCCAGCGGGAGAGACTACGAGCAGTACTTC. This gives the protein CASSQDSSGRDYEQYF.